The clone carrying this T cell receptor beta chain appeared a single time. This entry belongs to a study of T cell changes during pregnancy in multiple sclerosis. The assay was immunoSEQ multiplex PCR, and TCRdb's table has in-frame clones only and misses some. The repertoire holds about 79,000 clones, 90% to 95% seen once, with around 0.45% in the top ten. The receptor's source is a female donor with multiple sclerosis, enrolled in a pregnancy study. The source material was CD4+ T cells from peripheral blood mononuclear cells, sampled in the second trimester of pregnancy.

This CDR3 is CASSLSPGTTRRNEQFF. CDR3 nucleotide sequence: TGTGCCAGCAGCTTAAGCCCCGGGACTACAAGGAGAAATGAGCAGTTCTTC. The chain carries TRBV11-2 and TRBJ2-1; 7 nucleotides match TRBD2. CDR3 length: 17 amino acids. The ends lost 2 bases at V and 7 bases at J; junction bases unmatched: 14. Looked up from germline, CDR1 is SGHAT and CDR2 is FQNNGV.